This T cell receptor beta chain was documented in a study of T cell responses to AZD1222 COVID-19 vaccine. Findings and limits, study-wide: The study found vaccine-associated CD4 TCRs spanning spike, dominant at 160-218 and 743-854. Increased Spike-specific TCR breadth and depth were observed after two AZD1222 doses.

V shed 10 bases, J shed 4 bases, and the junction held 2 bases outside the gene matches. Germline V gene sequence: CDR1 MDHEN, CDR2 SYDVKM. The CDR3 is 13 amino acids. Clones were sequenced by immunoSEQ multiplex PCR, and TCRdb holds only the in-frame ones, with some missing. The table records some 170,000 clones, approximately 90% of them present only once. A note on this clone: No antigen is known for it.

The receptor comes from an adult who received the MenACWY meningococcal vaccine as a control. Sample: peripheral blood, taken 28 days after the second dose of the MenACWY control vaccine. The chain couples TRBV28 to TRBJ2-1, with TRBD2 matching 12 bases. The CDR3 region has the DNA TGTGCCATAGGACTAGCGGGGTACAATGAGCAGTTCTTC. It encodes CAIGLAGYNEQFF.